The present entry profiles one TCR beta chain with its context. This CDR3 has 16 amino acids. V was clipped by 3 bases and J by 0 bases, with 11 bases between them. CDR1 and CDR2 (germline): SGHVS, FQNEAQ. PBMCs were obtained from 9 to 10 ml fresh peripheral blood. Authors of the study amplified TCR beta CDR3 regions from RNA transcripts. HTBI primers drove first-round RT-PCR of the TCR CDR3. Via MiXCR, TCRdb re-called the multiplex PCR reads, giving one row per CDR3 protein. In the table there are fewer than 650,000 distinct CDR3 sequences, 12% to 15% of which are singletons. The data derive from a study of T cells in Graves' hyperthyroidism and ophthalmopathy.

The receptor comes from a woman in her forties with Graves' hyperthyroidism. Sequencing was done on a sample of blood. The genes are TRBV7-8 and TRBJ1-4, with D perhaps matching TRBD1 (5 bases). The CDR3 DNA follows: TGTGCCAGCAGCTTGTGGGACTCCGCAACTAATGAAAAACTGTTTTTT. Its translation is CASSLWDSATNEKLFF.